A selection of T cell receptor beta chains follows, all from one sample in a study of blood T cell repertoires in COVID-19. Generated by immunoSEQ multiplex PCR, the TCRdb table keeps only in-frame clones and is missing some. This sample has around 200,000 clones; around 87% occur once, and the top ten carry roughly 2.5%. The sample was peripheral blood. Receptor source: a man between 35 and 55 years old with active or convalescent COVID-19. CDR3s include the opening cysteine and the closing phenylalanine or tryptophan. D genes are given only for firm matches.

D: .; J: TRBJ1-2; V: TRBV25-1; DNA: TGTGCCAGCAGTCCGGACGGACTCTATGGCTACACCTTC; CDR3: CASSPDGLYGYTF
D: .; J: TRBJ1-1; V: TRBV29-1; DNA: TGCAGCGTGGGAACTCTTAGGCGGGGGACTGAAGCTTTCTTT; CDR3: CSVGTLRRGTEAFF
D: TRBD2; J: TRBJ2-3; V: TRBV5-1; DNA: TGCGCCAGCAGCTTGGCCACACTAGCGGTTAGTCCAGATACGCAGTATTTT; CDR3: CASSLATLAVSPDTQYF
D: TRBD1; J: TRBJ1-5; V: TRBV6-5; DNA: TGTGCCAGCAGCGCCGGACAGGGGATACTTCAGCCCCAGCATTTT; CDR3: CASSAGQGILQPQHF
D: TRBD1; J: TRBJ1-1; V: TRBV2; DNA: TGTGCCAGCAGTTTACGCCGGGACAGGGGGCGAGGGAACACTGAAGCTTTCTTT; CDR3: CASSLRRDRGRGNTEAFF
D: .; J: TRBJ2-1; V: TRBV5-1; DNA: TGCGCCAGCAGCGTAAACAGGGTCTCCTACAATGAGCAGTTCTTC; CDR3: CASSVNRVSYNEQFF
D: .; J: TRBJ1-2; V: TRBV19; DNA: TGTGCCAGTAGTAGCAACGACATCGCCGCGTATTCGTATGGCTACACCTTC; CDR3: CASSSNDIAAYSYGYTF
D: .; J: TRBJ2-7; V: TRBV2; DNA: TGTGCCAGCAGTACTGACAGATCTCAGTACTTC; CDR3: CASSTDRSQYF
D: .; J: TRBJ2-1; V: TRBV19; DNA: TGTGCCAGTACCTCCTGGAGGAATGAGCAGTTCTTC; CDR3: CASTSWRNEQFF
D: TRBD1; J: TRBJ1-1; V: TRBV27; DNA: TGTGCCAGCAGTTCTTCACAGGGGATTGTTGAAGCTTTCTTT; CDR3: CASSSSQGIVEAFF
D: TRBD1; J: TRBJ1-5; V: TRBV5-8; DNA: TGTGCCAGCAGCGTGTCCGGGACAGGGATGGGTCTGGCCCAGCATTTT; CDR3: CASSVSGTGMGLAQHF
D: .; J: TRBJ1-5; V: TRBV28; DNA: TGTGCCAGCAGTTTTAGGGGGAGCAGGGATCAGCCCCAGCATTTT; CDR3: CASSFRGSRDQPQHF
D: TRBD1; J: TRBJ1-2; V: TRBV5-1; DNA: TGCGCCAGCGGACCAGGACAGGGGGCTTATGGCTACACCTTC; CDR3: CASGPGQGAYGYTF
D: .; J: TRBJ1-1; V: TRBV29-1; DNA: TGCAGCGTTCAAATTCAGGGTAGCACTGAAGCTTTCTTT; CDR3: CSVQIQGSTEAFF
D: .; J: TRBJ2-1; V: TRBV7-2; DNA: TGTGCCAGCAGCTTAATCGGGACCTACAATGAGCAGTTCTTC; CDR3: CASSLIGTYNEQFF
D: .; J: TRBJ1-2; V: TRBV19; DNA: TGTGCCAGTAGACCAACCAGGGGCTCTCTTTACGGCTATGGCTACACCTTC; CDR3: CASRPTRGSLYGYGYTF
D: .; J: TRBJ1-2; V: TRBV6-6; DNA: TGTGCCAGCAGTTACTCTTCAGGGTTCGGCTATGGCTACACCTTC; CDR3: CASSYSSGFGYGYTF
D: .; J: TRBJ1-5; V: TRBV19; DNA: TGTGCCAGTAGCCGCCAAGGAGGGACCAATCAGCCCCAGCATTTT; CDR3: CASSRQGGTNQPQHF
D: .; J: TRBJ2-2; V: TRBV27; DNA: TGTGCCAGCGGCGGGCTTTCCGGGGAGCTGTTTTTT; CDR3: CASGGLSGELFF
D: TRBD1; J: TRBJ1-2; V: TRBV18; DNA: TGTGCCAGCTCACCTAAAAACGGACAGGGGGTTGGCTACACCTTC; CDR3: CASSPKNGQGVGYTF
D: .; J: TRBJ1-3; V: TRBV6-1; DNA: TGTGCCAGCAGTGAAGATTCGGGTACTGGAAACACCATATATTTT; CDR3: CASSEDSGTGNTIYF